This T cell receptor (beta chain) was captured in a study of T cell changes during pregnancy in multiple sclerosis. Trimming left V 1 base short and J 0 bases short, with 7 bases between. There are 16 residues in the CDR3. Germline V gives CDR1 MNHEY, CDR2 SMNVEV (reference sequence). TCRdb keeps only in-frame clones here, not all; method: immunoSEQ multiplex PCR. This sample has about 20,000 clones, with 70% to 90% found just once. The receptor comes from a female donor with multiple sclerosis, enrolled in a pregnancy study. Source: CD8+ T cells from peripheral blood mononuclear cells, taken after pregnancy. The V gene is TRBV27, the J gene TRBJ1-6; D gene ambiguous. The CDR3 nucleotides are TGTGCCAGCAGTTTATTGAGGGACTCCTATAATTCACCCCTCCACTTT. Translation gives CASSLLRDSYNSPLHF.